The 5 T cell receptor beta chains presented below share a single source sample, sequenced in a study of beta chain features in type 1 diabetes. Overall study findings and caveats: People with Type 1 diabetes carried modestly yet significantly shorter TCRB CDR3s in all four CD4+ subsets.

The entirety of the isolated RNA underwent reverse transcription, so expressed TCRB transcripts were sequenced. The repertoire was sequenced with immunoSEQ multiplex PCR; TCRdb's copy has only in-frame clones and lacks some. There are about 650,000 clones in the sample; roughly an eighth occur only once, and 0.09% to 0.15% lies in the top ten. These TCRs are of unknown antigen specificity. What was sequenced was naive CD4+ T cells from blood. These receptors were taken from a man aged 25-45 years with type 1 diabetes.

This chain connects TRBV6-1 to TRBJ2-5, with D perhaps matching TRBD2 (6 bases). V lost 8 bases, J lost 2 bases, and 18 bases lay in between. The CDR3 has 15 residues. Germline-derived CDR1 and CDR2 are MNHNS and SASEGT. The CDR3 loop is CASLSLGGGQETQYF. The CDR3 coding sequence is TGTGCCAGCCTCTCCTTGGGGGGTGGACAAGAGACCCAGTACTTC.

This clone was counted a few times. The DNA for the CDR3 is TGCGCCAGCAGCCAAGATCCAGGTGGGGAGAATGAGCAGTTCTTC. This gives the protein CASSQDPGGENEQFF. The chain employs TRBV4-3 and TRBJ2-1; perhaps TRBD2 as D (5 bases). The CDR3 sequence is 15 residues long. Trimming removed 0 bases at V and 7 bases at J, with 13 bases between. The germline V gene has CDR1 LGHNA and CDR2 YSLEER.

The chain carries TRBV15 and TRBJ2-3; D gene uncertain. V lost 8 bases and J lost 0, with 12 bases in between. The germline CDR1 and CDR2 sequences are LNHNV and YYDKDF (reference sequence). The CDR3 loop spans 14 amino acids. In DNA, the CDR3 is TGTGCCACCGGTGCAGCTCGCAGCACAGATACGCAGTATTTT. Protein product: CATGAARSTDTQYF.

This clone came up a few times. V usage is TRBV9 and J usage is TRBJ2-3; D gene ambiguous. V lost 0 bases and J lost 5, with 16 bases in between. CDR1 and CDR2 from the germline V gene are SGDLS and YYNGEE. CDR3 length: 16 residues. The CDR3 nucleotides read TGTGCCAGCAGCGTAGAACGTGGTCCCGCAGGAGATACGCAGTATTTT. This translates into CASSVERGPAGDTQYF. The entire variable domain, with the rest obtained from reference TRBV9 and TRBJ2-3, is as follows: DSGVTQTPKHLITATGQRVTLRCSPRSGDLSVYWYQQSLDQGLQFLIQYYNGEERAKGNILERFSAQQFPDLHSELNLSSLELGDSALYFCASSVERGPAGDTQYFGPGTRLTVL.

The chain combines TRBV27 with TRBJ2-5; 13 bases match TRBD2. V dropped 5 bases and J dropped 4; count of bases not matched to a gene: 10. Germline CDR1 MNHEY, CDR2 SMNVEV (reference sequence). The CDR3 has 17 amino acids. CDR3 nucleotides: TGTGCCAGCAGTCCCTCAAGGACTAGCGGGGGTCCAGAGACCCAGTACTTC. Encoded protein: CASSPSRTSGGPETQYF.